This is a list of T cell receptor beta chains from one sample in a study of blood T cell repertoires in COVID-19. TCRdb's copy holds only in-frame clones and misses some; the assay was immunoSEQ multiplex PCR. The table records 340,000 or so clones, over 75% of them present only once. Sequences were obtained from peripheral blood. These receptors were obtained from a man aged 45-65 years with active or convalescent COVID-19. CDR3s leave out the opening cysteine and the closing phenylalanine or tryptophan.

v_call	j_call	cdr3_aa
TRBV27	TRBJ2-3	ASSLVGGRVRGTQY
TRBV10-3	TRBJ2-2	AISGSLAPNTGELF
TRBV9	TRBJ1-2	ASSAPSVGVVGYT
TRBV25-1	TRBJ2-3	ASSESSGAGDTQY
TRBV6-2/TRBV6-3	TRBJ1-6	ASSYLTRAPLH
TRBV4-1	TRBJ1-1	ASSQPRRTENTEAF
TRBV29-1	TRBJ1-2	SARQGTDYGYT
TRBV29-1	TRBJ1-5	SASENSNQPQH
TRBV6-2/TRBV6-3	TRBJ1-1	ASSYSGGESEAF
TRBV4-3	TRBJ2-3	ASSRGRQISSTDTQY
TRBV10-3	TRBJ2-1	ALQREGRSSYNEQF
TRBV30	TRBJ1-1	AWRGQSTEAF
TRBV9	TRBJ2-6	ASSVPQGGGANVLT
TRBV19	TRBJ1-5	ASSWTGDPLRQPQH
TRBV6-2/TRBV6-3	TRBJ1-5	ASSYSGGGNQPQH
TRBV24-1	TRBJ2-1	ATSDFRTSGRGHNEQF
TRBV10-3	TRBJ1-2	AISFRAGYT
TRBV6-1	TRBJ1-2	ASSEVTKLFT
TRBV19	TRBJ1-6	ASSTAGGKSPLH
TRBV2	TRBJ2-7	ARGQGRAYEQY
TRBV25-1	TRBJ1-2	ASRGGTYGYT
TRBV2	TRBJ2-5	ASRGGPSWETQY
TRBV5-6	TRBJ2-5	ASSLRGLIFGETQY
TRBV5-5	TRBJ1-1	ASSLGRGTEAF
TRBV10-3	TRBJ2-7	AISESDRVAYEQY
TRBV6-2/TRBV6-3	TRBJ1-5	ASSYSRGVSNQPQH
TRBV2	TRBJ1-2	ASRERPGGYT
TRBV4-2	TRBJ2-5	ASSQDRGLAGGRRETQY
TRBV7-3	TRBJ1-2	ASSLTRSGGHYT
TRBV5-1	TRBJ2-2	ASSLAGTQTGELF